The rows below give T cell receptor beta chains drawn from one sample of a study of cytomegalovirus exposure and HLA in healthy donors. Some clones are missing from TCRdb's copy, which holds only in-frame ones; the method was immunoSEQ multiplex PCR. The listing records about 120,000 clones. The sample taken for sequencing was PBMCs. The receptors stem from a middle-aged man in good health and CMV-seropositive. CDR3s include the opening cysteine and the closing phenylalanine or tryptophan. D genes are given only for firm matches.

D	J	V	CDR3	DNA
.	TRBJ2-1	TRBV6-5	CASRQGGINEQFF	TGTGCCAGCAGACAGGGGGGGATCAATGAGCAGTTCTTC
TRBD2	TRBJ2-3	TRBV9	CASSVAGAGVTDTQYF	TGTGCCAGCAGCGTAGCAGGAGCGGGAGTGACAGATACGCAGTATTTT
TRBD1	TRBJ1-4	TRBV28	CASTNRGLGEKLFF	TGTGCCAGCACCAACAGGGGGCTTGGGGAAAAACTGTTTTTT
TRBD2	TRBJ2-7	TRBV7-2	CASSIASGDSYEQYF	TGTGCCAGCAGCATAGCTAGCGGGGACTCCTACGAGCAGTACTTC
TRBD1	TRBJ2-2	TRBV11-3	CASSRDRGPTGELFF	TGTGCCAGCAGCCGCGACAGGGGTCCCACCGGGGAGCTGTTTTTT
.	TRBJ2-2	TRBV5-6	CASRSTGHTGELFF	TGTGCCAGCAGGTCAACAGGGCACACCGGGGAGCTGTTTTTT
TRBD1	TRBJ2-7	TRBV7-9	CASRPDRFGEQYF	TGTGCCAGCAGGCCGGACAGGTTTGGTGAGCAGTACTTC
.	TRBJ1-2	TRBV9	CASSVETANYGYTF	TGTGCCAGCAGCGTAGAGACAGCTAACTATGGCTACACCTTC
.	TRBJ1-1	TRBV6-6	CASRTYTVNTEAFF	TGTGCCAGCAGAACGTATACGGTGAACACTGAAGCTTTCTTT
.	TRBJ1-4	TRBV18	CASSGSIQEKLFF	TGTGCCAGCTCGGGCAGTATACAGGAAAAACTGTTTTTT
.	TRBJ1-5	TRBV7-2	CASSLGGVSNQPQHF	TGTGCCAGCAGCTTAGGGGGGGTTAGCAATCAGCCCCAGCATTTT
TRBD2	TRBJ2-1	TRBV4-1	CASSHLAGTSDNEQFF	TGCGCCAGCAGCCATCTTGCCGGGACTAGTGATAATGAGCAGTTCTTC
.	TRBJ2-7	TRBV2	CASSEIPGSYEQYF	TGTGCCAGCAGTGAGATACCCGGGAGCTACGAGCAGTACTTC
TRBD2	TRBJ2-1	TRBV5-1	CASSAGTSDYNEQFF	TGCGCCAGCAGCGCCGGGACTAGCGATTACAATGAGCAGTTCTTC
.	TRBJ2-7	TRBV5-6	CASSRGLMTSYEQYF	TGTGCCAGCAGCCGAGGACTAATGACTTCCTACGAGCAGTACTTC
TRBD1	TRBJ2-2	TRBV5-6	CASSWDSLNTGELFF	TGTGCCAGCAGCTGGGACAGTCTGAACACCGGGGAGCTGTTTTTT
.	TRBJ2-2	TRBV21-1	CASSKVGGDNTGELFF	TGTGCCAGCAGCAAAGTGGGGGGGGACAACACCGGGGAGCTGTTTTTT
.	TRBJ1-5	TRBV19	CASSTEGRQPQHF	TGTGCCAGTAGTACGGAAGGGAGGCAGCCCCAGCATTTT
.	TRBJ2-3	TRBV15	CATSRGRQGTDTQYF	TGTGCCACCAGCAGAGGGCGACAGGGCACAGATACGCAGTATTTT
.	TRBJ2-2	TRBV5-1	CASSFSLNTGELFF	TGCGCCAGCAGCTTTAGTTTAAACACCGGGGAGCTGTTTTTT
TRBD1	TRBJ1-1	TRBV7-8	CASSHRQGRAREAFF	TGTGCCAGCAGCCACCGACAGGGGCGGGCGCGTGAAGCTTTCTTT
TRBD2	TRBJ2-7	TRBV29-1	CSGQREGSHEQYF	TGCAGCGGGCAGCGGGAGGGAAGTCACGAGCAGTACTTC
.	TRBJ2-5	TRBV6-5	CASSLGSKETQYF	TGTGCCAGCAGCCTAGGATCGAAGGAGACCCAGTACTTC
TRBD1	TRBJ1-2	TRBV11-2	CASTGQGAFGYTF	TGTGCCAGCACTGGACAGGGGGCGTTTGGCTACACCTTC
TRBD1	TRBJ1-2	TRBV7-6	CASSLKGAWGYTF	TGTGCCAGCAGCTTAAAGGGGGCGTGGGGCTACACCTTC
.	TRBJ2-2	TRBV29-1	CSGGNPGELFF	TGCAGCGGAGGGAACCCCGGGGAGCTGTTTTTT
TRBD1	TRBJ2-7	TRBV6-5	CASRPGTGAYEQYF	TGTGCCAGCAGACCCGGGACAGGGGCCTACGAGCAGTACTTC